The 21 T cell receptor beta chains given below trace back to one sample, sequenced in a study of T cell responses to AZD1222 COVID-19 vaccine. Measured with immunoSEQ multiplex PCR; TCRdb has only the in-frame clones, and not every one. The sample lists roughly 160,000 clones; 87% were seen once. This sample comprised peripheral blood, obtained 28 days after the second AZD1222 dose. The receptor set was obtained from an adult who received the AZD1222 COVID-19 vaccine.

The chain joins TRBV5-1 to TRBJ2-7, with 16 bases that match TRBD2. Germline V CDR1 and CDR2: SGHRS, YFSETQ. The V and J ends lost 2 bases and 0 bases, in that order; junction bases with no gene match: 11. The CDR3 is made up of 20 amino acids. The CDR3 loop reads CASSFPRPGLAGGTSYEQYF. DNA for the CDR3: TGCGCCAGCAGCTTCCCGCGACCGGGACTAGCGGGGGGGACCTCCTACGAGCAGTACTTC.

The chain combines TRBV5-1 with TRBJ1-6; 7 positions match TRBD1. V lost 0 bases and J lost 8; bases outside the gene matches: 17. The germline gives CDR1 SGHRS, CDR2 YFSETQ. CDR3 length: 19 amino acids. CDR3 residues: CASSLARGHPFRVDSPLHF. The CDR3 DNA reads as TGCGCCAGCAGCTTGGCGAGGGGGCATCCCTTCCGAGTAGATTCACCCCTCCACTTT.

The CDR3 nucleotides are TGTGCCAGCAGCCCCCCCCACAGGACTGGAAACACCATATATTTT. Protein product: CASSPPHRTGNTIYF. The V call is TRBV7-8, the J call TRBJ1-3, with D tentatively TRBD1 (5 bases). Germline lookup yields CDR1 SGHVS and CDR2 FQNEAQ. Trimming pared 5 bases from V and 2 bases from J, leaving 13 bases between. The CDR3 consists of 15 residues.

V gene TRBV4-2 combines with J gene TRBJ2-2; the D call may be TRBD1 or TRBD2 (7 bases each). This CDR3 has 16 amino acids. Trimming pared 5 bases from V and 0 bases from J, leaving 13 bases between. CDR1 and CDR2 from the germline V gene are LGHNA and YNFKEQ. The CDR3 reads CASSERDSANTGELFF. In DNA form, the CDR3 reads TGTGCCAGCAGCGAGCGGGACAGCGCGAACACCGGGGAGCTGTTTTTT.

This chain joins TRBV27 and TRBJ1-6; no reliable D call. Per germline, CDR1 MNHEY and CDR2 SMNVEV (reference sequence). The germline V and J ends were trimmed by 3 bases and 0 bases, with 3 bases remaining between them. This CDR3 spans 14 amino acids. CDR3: CASSFSSYNSPLHF. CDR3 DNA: TGTGCCAGCAGTTTCAGCTCCTATAATTCACCCCTCCACTTT.

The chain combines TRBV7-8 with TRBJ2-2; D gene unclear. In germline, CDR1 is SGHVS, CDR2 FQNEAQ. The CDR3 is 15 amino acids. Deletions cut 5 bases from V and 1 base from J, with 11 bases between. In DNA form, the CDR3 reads TGTGCCAGCAGCCGCGACCTGCGGAACACCGGGGAGCTGTTTTTT. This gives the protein CASSRDLRNTGELFF.

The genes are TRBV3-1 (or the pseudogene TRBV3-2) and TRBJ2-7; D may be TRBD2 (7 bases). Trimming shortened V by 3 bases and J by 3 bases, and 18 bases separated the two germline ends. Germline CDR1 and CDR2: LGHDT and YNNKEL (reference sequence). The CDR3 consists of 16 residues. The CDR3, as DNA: TGTGCCAGCAGCCAGTTCGGTCTGGGAGGGGGCTACGAGCAGTACTTC. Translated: CASSQFGLGGGYEQYF.

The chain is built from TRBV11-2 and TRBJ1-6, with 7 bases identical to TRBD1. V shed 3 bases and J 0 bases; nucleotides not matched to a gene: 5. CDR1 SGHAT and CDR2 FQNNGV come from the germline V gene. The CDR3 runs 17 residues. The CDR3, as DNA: TGTGCCAGCAGCTTTCAGGGGGTAGGCTCCTATAATTCACCCCTCCACTTT. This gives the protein CASSFQGVGSYNSPLHF. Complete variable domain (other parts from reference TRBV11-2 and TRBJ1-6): EAGVAQSPRYKIIEKRQSVAFWCNPISGHATLYWYQQILGQGPKLLIQFQNNGVVDDSQLPKDRFSAERLKGVDSTLKIQPAKLEDSAVYLCASSFQGVGSYNSPLHFGNGTRLTVT.

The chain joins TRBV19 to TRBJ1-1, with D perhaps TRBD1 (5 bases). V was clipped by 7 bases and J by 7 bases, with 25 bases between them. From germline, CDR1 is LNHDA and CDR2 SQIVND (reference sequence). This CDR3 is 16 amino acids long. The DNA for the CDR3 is TGTGCCAGTACTAAAAGGCTTCGGGGGGGACTCGATGAAGCTTTCTTT. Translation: CASTKRLRGGLDEAFF.

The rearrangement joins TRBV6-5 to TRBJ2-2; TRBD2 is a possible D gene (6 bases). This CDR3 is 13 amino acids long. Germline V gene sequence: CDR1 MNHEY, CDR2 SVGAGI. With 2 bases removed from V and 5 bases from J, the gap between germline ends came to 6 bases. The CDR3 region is CASSYRGTGELFF. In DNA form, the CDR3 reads TGTGCCAGCAGTTACCGGGGGACCGGGGAGCTGTTTTTT.

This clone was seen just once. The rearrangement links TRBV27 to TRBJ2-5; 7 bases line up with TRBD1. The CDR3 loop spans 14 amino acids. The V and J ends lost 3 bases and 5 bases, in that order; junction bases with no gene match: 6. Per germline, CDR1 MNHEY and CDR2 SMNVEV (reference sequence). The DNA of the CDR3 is TGTGCCAGCAGTTTTTCTAGGGGGCTGGAGACCCAGTACTTC. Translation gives CASSFSRGLETQYF.

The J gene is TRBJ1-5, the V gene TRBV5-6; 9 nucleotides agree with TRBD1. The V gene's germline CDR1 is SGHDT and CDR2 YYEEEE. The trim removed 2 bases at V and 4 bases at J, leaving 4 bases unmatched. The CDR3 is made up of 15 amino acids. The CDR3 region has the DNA TGTGCCAGCAGCTTCTGGGACAGGGAAAATCAGCCCCAGCATTTT. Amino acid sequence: CASSFWDRENQPQHF. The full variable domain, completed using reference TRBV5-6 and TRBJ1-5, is DAGVTQSPTHLIKTRGQQVTLRCSPKSGHDTVSWYQQALGQGPQFIFQYYEEEERQRGNFPDRFSGHQFPNYSSELNVNALLLGDSALYLCASSFWDRENQPQHFGDGTRLSIL.

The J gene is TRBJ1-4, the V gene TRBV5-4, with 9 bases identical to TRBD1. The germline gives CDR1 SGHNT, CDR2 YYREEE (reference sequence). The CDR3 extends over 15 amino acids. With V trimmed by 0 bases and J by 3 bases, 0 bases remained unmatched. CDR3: CASSLGQGANEKLFF. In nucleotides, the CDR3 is TGTGCCAGCAGCTTGGGACAGGGGGCTAATGAAAAACTGTTTTTT.

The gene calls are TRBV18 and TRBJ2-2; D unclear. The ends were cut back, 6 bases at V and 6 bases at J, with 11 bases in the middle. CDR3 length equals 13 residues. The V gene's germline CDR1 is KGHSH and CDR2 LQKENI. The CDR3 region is CASSTARSGELFF. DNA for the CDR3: TGTGCCAGCTCCACCGCGCGCTCCGGGGAGCTGTTTTTT.

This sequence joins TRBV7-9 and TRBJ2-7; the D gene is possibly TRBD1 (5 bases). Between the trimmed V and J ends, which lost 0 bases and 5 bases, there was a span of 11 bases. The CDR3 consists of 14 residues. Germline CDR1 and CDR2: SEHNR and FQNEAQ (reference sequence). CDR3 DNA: TGTGCCAGCAGCTTAGCCCAGGGTAAGGACGAGCAGTACTTC. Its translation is CASSLAQGKDEQYF. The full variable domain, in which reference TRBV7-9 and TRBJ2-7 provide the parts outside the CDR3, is DTGVSQNPRHKITKRGQNVTFRCDPISEHNRLYWYRQTLGQGPEFLTYFQNEAQLEKSRLLSDRFSAERPKGSFSTLEIQRTEQGDSAMYLCASSLAQGKDEQYFGPGTRLTVT.

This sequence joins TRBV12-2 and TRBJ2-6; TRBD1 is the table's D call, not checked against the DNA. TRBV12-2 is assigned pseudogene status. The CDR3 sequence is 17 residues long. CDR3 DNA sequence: TGTGCAAGTCGCTTGATGGGGGCAGAACCTGGGGCCAACGTCCTGACTTTC. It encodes CASRLMGAEPGANVLTF.

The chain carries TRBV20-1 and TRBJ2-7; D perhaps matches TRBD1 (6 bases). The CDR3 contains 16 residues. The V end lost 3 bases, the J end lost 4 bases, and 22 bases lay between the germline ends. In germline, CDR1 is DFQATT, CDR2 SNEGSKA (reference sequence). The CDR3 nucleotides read TGCAGTGCTAGTACTCCCCGGACAGCGGACTTTTACGAGCAGTACTTC. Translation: CSASTPRTADFYEQYF.

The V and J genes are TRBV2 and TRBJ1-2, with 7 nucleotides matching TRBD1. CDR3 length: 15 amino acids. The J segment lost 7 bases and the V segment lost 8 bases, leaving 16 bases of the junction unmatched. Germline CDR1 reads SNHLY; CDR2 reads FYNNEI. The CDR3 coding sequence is TGTGCCAGCTACCCGGGAGGAGGGGGCGTTTTTGGCTACACCTTC. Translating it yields CASYPGGGGVFGYTF.

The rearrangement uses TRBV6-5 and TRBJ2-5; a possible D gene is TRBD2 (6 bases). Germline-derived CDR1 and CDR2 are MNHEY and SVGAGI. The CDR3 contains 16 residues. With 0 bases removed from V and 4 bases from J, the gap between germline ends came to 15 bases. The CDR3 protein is CASSYSPLAVGETQYF. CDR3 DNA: TGTGCCAGCAGTTACTCCCCCTTAGCGGTTGGAGAGACCCAGTACTTC.

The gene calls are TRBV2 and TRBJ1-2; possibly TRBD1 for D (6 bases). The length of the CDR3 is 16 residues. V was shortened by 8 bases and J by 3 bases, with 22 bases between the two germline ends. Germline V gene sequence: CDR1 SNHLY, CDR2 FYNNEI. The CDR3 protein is CASFGPTGRSDYGYTF. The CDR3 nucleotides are TGTGCCAGCTTCGGACCAACAGGGAGGTCTGACTATGGCTACACCTTC.

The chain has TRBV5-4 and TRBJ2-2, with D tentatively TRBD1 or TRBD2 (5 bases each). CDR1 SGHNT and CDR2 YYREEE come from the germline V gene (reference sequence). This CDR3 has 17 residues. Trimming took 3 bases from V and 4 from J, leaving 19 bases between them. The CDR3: CASSWDASRAGTGELFF. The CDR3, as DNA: TGTGCCAGCAGCTGGGACGCTTCGAGGGCGGGCACCGGGGAGCTGTTTTTT.